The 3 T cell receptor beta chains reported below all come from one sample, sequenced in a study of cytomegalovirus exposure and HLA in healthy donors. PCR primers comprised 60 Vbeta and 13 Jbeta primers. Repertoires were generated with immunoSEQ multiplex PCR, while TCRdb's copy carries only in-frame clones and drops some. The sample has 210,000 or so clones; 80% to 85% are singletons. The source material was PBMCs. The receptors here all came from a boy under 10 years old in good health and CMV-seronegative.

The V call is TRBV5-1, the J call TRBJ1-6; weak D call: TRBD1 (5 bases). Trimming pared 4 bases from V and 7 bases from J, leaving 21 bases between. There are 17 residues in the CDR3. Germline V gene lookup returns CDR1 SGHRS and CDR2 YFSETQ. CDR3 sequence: CASSNGGWEVGNSPLHF. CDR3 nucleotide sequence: TGCGCCAGCAGCAATGGGGGTTGGGAGGTGGGAAATTCACCCCTCCACTTT.

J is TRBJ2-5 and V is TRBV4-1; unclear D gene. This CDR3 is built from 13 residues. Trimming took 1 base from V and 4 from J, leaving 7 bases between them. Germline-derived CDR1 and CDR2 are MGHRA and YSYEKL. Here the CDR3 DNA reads TGCGCCAGCAGCCAAGTCCCTTTAGAGACCCAGTACTTC. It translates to CASSQVPLETQYF.

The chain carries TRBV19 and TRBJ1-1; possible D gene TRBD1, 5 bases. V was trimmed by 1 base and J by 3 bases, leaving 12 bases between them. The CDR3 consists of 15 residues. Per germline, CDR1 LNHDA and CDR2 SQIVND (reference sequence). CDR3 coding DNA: TGTGCCAGTAGTATAGCCGGCCGGGGGGACACTGAAGCTTTCTTT. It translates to CASSIAGRGDTEAFF.